Listed here are 15 T cell receptor beta chains from one sample, sequenced in a study of immune evolution from preneoplasia to lung adenocarcinoma. Assay used: immunoSEQ multiplex PCR; TCRdb lists only in-frame clones, some missing. Seen here are roughly 8,300 clones, 70% to 90% observed once, and the top ten hold less than 6%. The specimen sequenced was FFPE minimally invasive lung adenocarcinoma tissue. The receptor source for this set is a person between 70 and 80 years old with lung adenocarcinoma.

J is TRBJ1-3 and V is TRBV4-2; 8 nucleotides agree with TRBD1. J was trimmed by 0 bases and V by 1 base; bases with no gene match: 11. Germline CDR1 and CDR2: LGHNA and YNFKEQ. The CDR3 contains 19 residues. The DNA of the CDR3 is TGTGCCAGCAGCCAAGTGAGGGTTCAGGGGGCTGGCTCTGGAAACACCATATATTTT. Translated: CASSQVRVQGAGSGNTIYF.

CDR3 sequence: CAWSGVSGQVDVQYF. The CDR3 DNA follows: TGTGCCTGGAGTGGGGTATCAGGACAGGTAGACGTGCAGTACTTC. The rearrangement uses TRBV30 and TRBJ2-7, with TRBD1 matching over 7 bases. Per germline, CDR1 GTSNPN and CDR2 SVGIG (reference sequence). After removal of 1 base from V and 9 bases from J, the junction contained 15 bases not matched to a gene. The CDR3 is 15 amino acids.

The V call is TRBV9, the J call TRBJ2-7; D is perhaps TRBD1 (6 bases). The V and J ends lost 0 bases and 3 bases respectively, with 13 bases between them. Germline V gives CDR1 SGDLS, CDR2 YYNGEE. CDR3 length: 15 residues. CDR3 amino acids: CASSVGEGVNYEQYF. DNA of the CDR3: TGTGCCAGCAGCGTAGGCGAGGGGGTCAACTACGAGCAGTACTTC.

The rearrangement links TRBV27 to TRBJ2-7; no definite D call. Trimming left V 0 bases short and J 3 bases short, with 3 bases between. CDR1 is MNHEY, CDR2 SMNVEV, per germline (reference sequence). The CDR3 runs to 12 residues. The CDR3 bases are TGTGCCAGCAGTTTATCCGGCTACGAGCAGTACTTC. Residues: CASSLSGYEQYF.

The rearrangement joins TRBV25-1 to TRBJ1-3; no reliable D call. Trimming pared 6 bases from V and 0 bases from J, leaving 12 bases between. In germline, CDR1 is MGHDK, CDR2 SYGVNS. CDR3 length: 15 amino acids. This chain's CDR3 is CASRSPGLSGNTIYF. In DNA, the CDR3 is TGTGCCAGCAGGTCACCTGGACTCTCTGGAAACACCATATATTTT.

The J gene is TRBJ2-7, the V gene TRBV5-4; D gene uncertain. Germline V gene sequence: CDR1 SGHNT, CDR2 YYREEE (reference sequence). V lost 0 bases, J lost 0 bases, and 1 base lay in between. The CDR3 is made up of 12 amino acids. The DNA for the CDR3 is TGTGCCAGCAGCTTGGCCTCCTACGAGCAGTACTTC. Encoded protein: CASSLASYEQYF.

The gene calls are TRBV7-9 and TRBJ1-1, with TRBD1 matching over 8 bases. Germline CDR1 SEHNR, CDR2 FQNEAQ (reference sequence). The CDR3 extends over 14 amino acids. V shed 4 bases and J 5 bases; nucleotides not matched to a gene: 6. CDR3 in amino acids: CASSSGQGRTEAFF. The CDR3 DNA follows: TGTGCCAGCAGCTCCGGACAGGGAAGGACTGAAGCTTTCTTT.

This CDR3 is CASSQGEWDRGKETEAFF. For the CDR3, the DNA is TGCGCCAGCAGCCAAGGTGAATGGGACAGGGGAAAGGAGACTGAAGCTTTCTTT. This chain uses TRBV4-1 with TRBJ1-1, with 10 bases lining up with TRBD1. V dropped 1 base and J dropped 5; count of bases not matched to a gene: 13. Germline V gene lookup returns CDR1 MGHRA and CDR2 YSYEKL. The CDR3 is 18 amino acids.

The chain has TRBV11-2 and TRBJ2-5; 12 nucleotides match TRBD1. Per the germline V gene, CDR1 is SGHAT and CDR2 is FQNNGV. V dropped 5 bases and J dropped 6; count of bases not matched to a gene: 7. The CDR3 has 15 amino acids. In nucleotides, the CDR3 is TGTGCCAGCAGCCGGGGACAGGGGGCAATACAGACCCAGTACTTC. The encoded protein is CASSRGQGAIQTQYF. Using reference TRBV11-2 and TRBJ2-5 for the parts outside the CDR3, the full variable domain is EAGVAQSPRYKIIEKRQSVAFWCNPISGHATLYWYQQILGQGPKLLIQFQNNGVVDDSQLPKDRFSAERLKGVDSTLKIQPAKLEDSAVYLCASSRGQGAIQTQYFGPGTRLLVL.

In this sample, this clone turned up once. The V and J genes are TRBV7-9 and TRBJ2-7, with 9 bases matching TRBD1. V gave up 7 bases and J gave up 5 bases; unmatched junction bases: 15. The germline gives CDR1 SEHNR, CDR2 FQNEAQ (reference sequence). The CDR3 has 16 amino acids. CDR3 residues: CASTVGQGSRLHEQYF. The CDR3 nucleotides are TGTGCCAGCACCGTCGGACAGGGGAGTCGGCTACACGAGCAGTACTTC.

V is TRBV10-3 and J is TRBJ2-1; D perhaps matches TRBD1 (6 bases). The CDR3 is 12 amino acids. Trimming left V 9 bases short and J 3 bases short, with 9 bases between. Per the germline V gene, CDR1 is ENHRY and CDR2 is SYGVKD. Here the CDR3 reads CAIGQNYNEQFF. In DNA, the CDR3 is TGTGCCATTGGACAGAACTACAATGAGCAGTTCTTC.

This chain joins TRBV6-1 and TRBJ2-7, with a possible D match to TRBD2 (6 bases). Germline loops: CDR1 MNHNS, CDR2 SASEGT. Trimming stripped 0 bases from V and 0 bases from J, with 9 bases between. CDR3 length: 15 amino acids. The CDR3 DNA is TGTGCCAGCAGTGAAGCGAGGGGACTCTCCTACGAGCAGTACTTC. Translating gives CASSEARGLSYEQYF.

This clone was observed a handful of times. The chain joins TRBV7-2 to TRBJ2-5; no clear D. Per germline, CDR1 SGHTA and CDR2 FQGNSA. This CDR3 is built from 12 residues. V lost 4 bases, J lost 7 bases, and 10 bases lay in between. CDR3 sequence (DNA): TGTGCCAGCAGCTCCATTCCTCCGACCCAGTACTTC. It codes for CASSSIPPTQYF.

The V call is TRBV5-1, the J call TRBJ2-7, with TRBD1 identical over 7 bases. After removal of 4 bases from V and 2 bases from J, the junction contained 3 bases not matched to a gene. There are 13 residues in the CDR3. Looked up from germline, CDR1 is SGHRS and CDR2 is YFSETQ. The CDR3 bases are TGCGCCAGCAGCCCGGGGACAGCCTACGAGCAGTACTTC. Encoded protein: CASSPGTAYEQYF. Complete variable domain (other parts from reference TRBV5-1 and TRBJ2-7): KAGVTQTPRYLIKTRGQQVTLSCSPISGHRSVSWYQQTPGQGLQFLFEYFSETQRNKGNFPGRFSGRQFSNSRSEMNVSTLELGDSALYLCASSPGTAYEQYFGPGTRLTVT.

The genes are TRBV11-3 and TRBJ1-1; TRBD1 is a possible D gene (5 bases). V lost 4 bases to trimming and J lost 6 bases, with 12 bases between them. CDR1 and CDR2 from the germline V gene are SGHNT and YENEEA. The CDR3 length is 13 residues. CDR3 nucleotides: TGTGCCAGCAGCTATATTCGAGGGGCTGAAGCTTTCTTT. Translation gives CASSYIRGAEAFF.